The sample holds many counts of the clone carrying this T cell receptor (beta chain). Combining a sample-barcoded 5' primer with a J-beta primer mix, a second PCR ran for roughly 7 to 12 cycles. TCRdb re-called the 5' RACE reads with MiXCR, one entry per CDR3 protein. The sample lists some 860,000 distinct CDR3 sequences; roughly three fifths were seen once. This sample is drawn from a study of blood T cells in healthy people across ages. The V end was cut by 4 bases, the J end by 2 bases, with 18 bases between. The CDR3 consists of 16 residues. CDR1 SGHTS and CDR2 YDEGEE come from the germline V gene. Isolation per sample recovered at least 7 million PBMCs.

Sequences were obtained from blood. This chain links TRBV5-8 with TRBJ1-2, with D tentatively TRBD1 (5 bases). This TCR came from a man between 40 and 49 years old in good health. The CDR3 region is CASSPNPGRSNYGYTF. In nucleotides, the CDR3 is TGTGCCAGCAGCCCGAATCCGGGACGGTCGAACTATGGCTACACCTTC.